This T cell receptor (beta chain) was sequenced in a study of blood T cell repertoires in COVID-19. Whole-study context: Sites in the United States, Italy and Spain provided acute and convalescent COVID-19 samples.

The authors' processing: Cell counts per sample came from amplifying reference gene primers. Here immunoSEQ multiplex PCR was the method, and the copy in TCRdb shows in-frame clones only, minus some. The V and J calls and clone size come from that table; D and trimming were worked out from the DNA. Of around 100,000 clones in the sample, 80% to 90% are singletons; the top ten hold more than 9%. The CDR3 covers 14 residues. The V end lost 3 bases, the J end lost 5 bases, and 11 bases lay between the germline ends. The germline gives CDR1 MDHEN, CDR2 SYDVKM. What was sequenced was peripheral blood. The chain combines TRBV28 with TRBJ1-5; possible D gene TRBD1, 5 bases. The sequence was collected from a woman aged 30 to 39 with acute or convalescent COVID-19. CDR3 protein: CASSFAQGHQPQHF. The CDR3 region has the DNA TGTGCCAGCAGTTTCGCGCAGGGCCATCAGCCCCAGCATTTT.